A selection of T cell receptor beta chains follows, all from one sample in a study of T cells in localized non-small cell lung cancer. The assay was immunoSEQ multiplex PCR, and TCRdb's table has in-frame clones only and misses some. The table lists around 3,600 clones, approximately 26% of them singletons. Sequenced here: lung tumor tissue, sampled before any cancer treatment. These TCRs come from a woman aged 35 to 70 with stage I lung adenocarcinoma. Each CDR3 is given with its conserved first and last residue. Each record gives: clone size, V gene, CDR3 length, J gene, D gene, CDR3 protein, CDR3 DNA. D genes are given only for firm matches. The listing skips clone size in some rows; elsewhere it reads once, few, many or a size class.

medium-sized	TRBV6-8	14	TRBJ1-5	.	CASTLTGSNQPQHF	TGTGCCAGCACCCTAACAGGTAGCAATCAGCCCCAGCATTTT
.	TRBV7-4	13	TRBJ2-3	.	CASSPIDGDTQYF	TGTGCCAGCAGCCCCATAGACGGAGATACGCAGTATTTT
.	TRBV23-1	13	TRBJ1-1	.	CASSLYSDTEAFF	TGCGCCAGCAGCTTGTATTCTGACACTGAAGCTTTCTTT
.	TRBV7-7	15	TRBJ2-2	TRBD2	CASSLTSGGTGELFF	TGTGCCAGCAGCTTGACTAGCGGGGGAACCGGGGAGCTGTTTTTT
.	TRBV5-1	14	TRBJ1-1	TRBD1	CASSLDRGGNEAFF	TGCGCCAGCAGCTTGGACAGGGGAGGGAACGAAGCTTTCTTT
.	TRBV18	12	TRBJ1-1	.	CASSPADARAFF	TGTGCCAGCTCACCAGCGGACGCACGGGCTTTCTTT
.	TRBV30	13	TRBJ2-1	.	CAWSAMLANEQFF	TGTGCCTGGAGCGCCATGCTAGCCAATGAGCAGTTCTTC
many	TRBV11-3	15	TRBJ2-7	TRBD1	CASSLLGQSSYEQYF	TGTGCCAGCAGCTTATTGGGACAGTCCTCCTACGAGCAGTACTTC
.	TRBV11-3	17	TRBJ2-2	TRBD2	CASSNLAGAVGTGELFF	TGTGCCAGCAGCAACCTGGCGGGAGCGGTTGGTACCGGGGAGCTGTTTTTT
medium-sized	TRBV6-8	15	TRBJ2-5	TRBD2	CASSAYWDYGETQYF	TGTGCCAGCAGTGCATACTGGGACTATGGGGAGACCCAGTACTTC
few	TRBV4-1	18	TRBJ1-3	TRBD1	CASSQADRFKLSGNTIYF	TGCGCCAGCAGCCAAGCGGACAGGTTTAAACTCTCTGGAAACACCATATATTTT
large	TRBV19	17	TRBJ1-2	.	CASSIDRWAVLIYGYTF	TGTGCCAGTAGTATAGACAGGTGGGCAGTGCTTATCTATGGCTACACCTTC
.	TRBV7-8	13	TRBJ2-7	TRBD2	CASSLEPRGVQYF	TGTGCCAGCAGCTTAGAGCCTCGGGGGGTGCAGTACTTC
few	TRBV18	15	TRBJ2-3	.	CASSPQGIDADTQYF	TGTGCCAGCTCACCACAGGGGATTGACGCAGATACGCAGTATTTT
once	TRBV19	15	TRBJ2-3	TRBD1	CASSIASRDRGTQYF	TGTGCCAGTAGTATAGCGTCCCGGGACAGGGGTACGCAGTATTTT
.	TRBV6-8	16	TRBJ1-1	TRBD1	CASSYAAGTANTEAFF	TGTGCCAGCAGTTACGCTGCCGGGACAGCGAACACTGAAGCTTTCTTT
once	TRBV14	15	TRBJ1-2	.	CASSQLSGANIDYTF	TGTGCCAGCAGCCAACTATCAGGGGCGAATATTGACTACACCTTC
.	TRBV5-1	16	TRBJ2-5	TRBD1	CASSYAGQEYQETQYF	TGCGCCAGCAGTTACGCGGGACAGGAGTACCAAGAGACCCAGTACTTC
.	TRBV29-1	12	TRBJ2-7	.	CSVGAGTYEQYF	TGCAGCGTTGGGGCGGGAACCTACGAGCAGTACTTC
few	TRBV9	17	TRBJ2-7	.	CASSLPSRPPGSYEQYF	TGTGCCAGCAGCTTACCGTCACGCCCTCCAGGGTCTTACGAGCAGTACTTC
.	TRBV5-1	15	TRBJ2-1	.	CASSRDSTSYNEQFF	TGCGCCAGCAGCCGTGACTCCACTTCCTACAATGAGCAGTTCTTC
few	TRBV5-1	14	TRBJ1-1	TRBD1	CASSWGQGDTEAFF	TGCGCCAGCAGTTGGGGACAGGGGGACACTGAAGCTTTCTTT
.	TRBV14	14	TRBJ2-7	TRBD2	CASSRLADFYEQYF	TGTGCCAGCAGCCGACTAGCGGACTTCTACGAGCAGTACTTC
large	TRBV14	13	TRBJ1-5	.	CASSQASDQPQHF	TGTGCCAGCAGCCAAGCGTCTGATCAGCCCCAGCATTTT
once	TRBV30	13	TRBJ1-5	.	CAWSYGGYQPQHF	TGTGCCTGGAGTTACGGGGGGTACCAGCCCCAGCATTTT